This T cell receptor (beta chain) was sequenced for a study of graft-versus-host responses after intestinal transplantation. This table comes from immunoSEQ multiplex PCR, and its TCRdb copy is limited to in-frame clones, with some not included. The sample lists just under 55,000 clones, 75% to 95% occurring once. In its sample, this clone was seen once. The CDR3 runs 15 residues. Germline loops: CDR1 LNHDA, CDR2 SQIVND (reference sequence). The V and J ends lost 3 bases and 7 bases respectively, with 16 bases between them. This chain connects TRBV19 to TRBJ1-5, with a possible D match to TRBD1 (6 bases). This TCR was recovered from a human patient who received an intestinal transplant, so some T cells may come from the graft donor. The sample was PBMCs, taken roughly 680 days after intestinal transplant. Here the CDR3 DNA reads TGTGCCAGTAGTATGGTCGCAGGGGATCGGCAGCCCCAGCATTTT. Encoded protein: CASSMVAGDRQPQHF.